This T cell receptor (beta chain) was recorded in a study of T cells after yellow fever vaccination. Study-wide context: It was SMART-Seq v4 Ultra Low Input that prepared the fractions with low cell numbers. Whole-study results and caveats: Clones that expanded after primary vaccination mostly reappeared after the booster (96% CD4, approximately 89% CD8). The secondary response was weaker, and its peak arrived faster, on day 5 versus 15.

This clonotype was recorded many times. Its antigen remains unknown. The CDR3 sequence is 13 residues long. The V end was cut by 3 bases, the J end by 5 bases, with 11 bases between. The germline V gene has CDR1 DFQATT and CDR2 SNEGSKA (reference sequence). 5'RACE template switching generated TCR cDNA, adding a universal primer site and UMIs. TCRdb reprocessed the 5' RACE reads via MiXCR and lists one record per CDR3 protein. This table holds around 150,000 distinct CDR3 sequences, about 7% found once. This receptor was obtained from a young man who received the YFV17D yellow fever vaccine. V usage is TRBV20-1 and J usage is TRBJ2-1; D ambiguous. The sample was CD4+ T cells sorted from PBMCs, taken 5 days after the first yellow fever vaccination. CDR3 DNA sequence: TGCAGTGCTAGGGTCGACTTAGACAATGAGCAGTTCTTC. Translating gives CSARVDLDNEQFF.